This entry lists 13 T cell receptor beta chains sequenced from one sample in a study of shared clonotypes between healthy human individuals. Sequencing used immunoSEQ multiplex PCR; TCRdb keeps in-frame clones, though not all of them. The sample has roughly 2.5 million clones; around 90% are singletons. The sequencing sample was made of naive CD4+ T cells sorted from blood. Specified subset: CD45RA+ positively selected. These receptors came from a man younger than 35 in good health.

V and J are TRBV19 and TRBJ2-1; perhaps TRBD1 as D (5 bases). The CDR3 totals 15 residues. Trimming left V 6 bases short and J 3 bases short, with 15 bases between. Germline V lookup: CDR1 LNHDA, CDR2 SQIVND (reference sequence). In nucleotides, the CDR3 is TGTGCCAGTAGAAGGGGTGGCCAGGGCTACAATGAGCAGTTCTTC. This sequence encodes CASRRGGQGYNEQFF.

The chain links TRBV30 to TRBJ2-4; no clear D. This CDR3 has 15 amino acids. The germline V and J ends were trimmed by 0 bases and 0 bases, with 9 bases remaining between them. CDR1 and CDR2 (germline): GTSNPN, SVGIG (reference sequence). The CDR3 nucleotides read TGTGCCTGGAGTGTACAAGGAGTAGCCAAAAACATTCAGTACTTC. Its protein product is CAWSVQGVAKNIQYF.

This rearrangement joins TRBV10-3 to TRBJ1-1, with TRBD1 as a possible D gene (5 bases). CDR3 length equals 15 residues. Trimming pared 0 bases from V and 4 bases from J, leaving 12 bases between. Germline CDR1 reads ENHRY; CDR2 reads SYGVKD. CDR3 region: CAISESKGRGTEAFF. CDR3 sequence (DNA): TGTGCCATCAGTGAGTCGAAGGGTAGGGGCACTGAAGCTTTCTTT.

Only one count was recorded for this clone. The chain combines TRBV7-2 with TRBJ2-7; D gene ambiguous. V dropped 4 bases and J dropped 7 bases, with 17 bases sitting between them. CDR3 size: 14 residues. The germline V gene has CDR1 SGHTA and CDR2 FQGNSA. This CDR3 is CASSSRTGLGEQYF. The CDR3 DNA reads TGTGCCAGCAGCTCTCGGACGGGCTTGGGGGAGCAGTACTTC.

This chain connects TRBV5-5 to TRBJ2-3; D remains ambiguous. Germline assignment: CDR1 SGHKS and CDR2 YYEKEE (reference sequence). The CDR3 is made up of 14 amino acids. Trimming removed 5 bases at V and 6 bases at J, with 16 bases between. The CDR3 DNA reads TGTGCCAGCAGTTTAGTTGTGTACCGGGATACGCAGTATTTT. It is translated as CASSLVVYRDTQYF.

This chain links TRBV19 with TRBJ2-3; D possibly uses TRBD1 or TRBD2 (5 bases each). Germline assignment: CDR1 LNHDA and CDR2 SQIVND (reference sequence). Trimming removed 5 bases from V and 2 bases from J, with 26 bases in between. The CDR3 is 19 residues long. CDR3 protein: CASSPRDQIHTYHTDTQYF. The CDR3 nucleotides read TGTGCCAGTAGTCCCCGGGACCAAATCCACACATACCACACAGATACGCAGTATTTT.

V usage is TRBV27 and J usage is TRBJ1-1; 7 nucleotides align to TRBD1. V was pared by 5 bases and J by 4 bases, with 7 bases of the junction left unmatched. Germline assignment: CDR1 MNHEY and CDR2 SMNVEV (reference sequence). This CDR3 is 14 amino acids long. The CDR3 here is CASSVTGKATEAFF. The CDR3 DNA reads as TGTGCCAGCAGTGTGACAGGGAAGGCCACTGAAGCTTTCTTT.

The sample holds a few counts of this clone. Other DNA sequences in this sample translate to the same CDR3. The chain's CDR3 is CASSLSNQPQHF. CDR3 coding DNA: TGTGCCAGCAGCCTTAGCAATCAGCCCCAGCATTTT. This chain connects TRBV14 to TRBJ1-5; the D is unclear. This CDR3 region has 12 residues. Trimming shortened V by 4 bases and J by 0 bases, and 1 base separated the two germline ends. In germline, CDR1 is SGHDN, CDR2 FVKESK. The whole variable domain, filled in from reference TRBV14 and TRBJ1-5, reads EAGVTQFPSHSVIEKGQTVTLRCDPISGHDNLYWYRRVMGKEIKFLLHFVKESKQDESGMPNNRFLAERTGGTYSTLKVQPAELEDSGVYFCASSLSNQPQHFGDGTRLSIL.

The CDR3 nucleotides are TGTGCCAGCAGCATCCGGGACAGCCCCTACGAGCAGTACTTC. It is translated as CASSIRDSPYEQYF. The chain couples TRBV7-9 to TRBJ2-7; 7 bases agree with TRBD1. Germline V CDR1 and CDR2: SEHNR, FQNEAQ (reference sequence). Germline trimming cut 5 bases from V and 2 bases from J; bases unmatched to any gene: 6. This CDR3 has 14 amino acids.

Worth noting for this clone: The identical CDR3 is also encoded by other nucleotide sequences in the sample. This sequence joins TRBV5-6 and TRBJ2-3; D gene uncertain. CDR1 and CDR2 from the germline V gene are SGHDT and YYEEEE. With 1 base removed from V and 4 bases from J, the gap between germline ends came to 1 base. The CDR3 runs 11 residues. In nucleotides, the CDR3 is TGTGCCAGCAGCTTGTCAGATACGCAGTATTTT. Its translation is CASSLSDTQYF.

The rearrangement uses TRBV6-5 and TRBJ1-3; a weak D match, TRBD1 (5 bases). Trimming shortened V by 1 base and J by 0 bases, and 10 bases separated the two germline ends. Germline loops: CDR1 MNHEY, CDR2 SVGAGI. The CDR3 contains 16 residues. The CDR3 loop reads CASSYLQVSSGNTIYF. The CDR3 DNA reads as TGTGCCAGCAGTTACTTACAGGTCAGCTCTGGAAACACCATATATTTT.

This chain's CDR3 is CASSLANRKAADTQYF. The CDR3 DNA reads TGTGCCAGCAGCTTAGCCAACAGGAAGGCGGCAGATACGCAGTATTTT. The J gene is TRBJ2-3, the V gene TRBV7-8; the D gene is possibly TRBD1 (5 bases). CDR3 length: 16 residues. Germline V gene sequence: CDR1 SGHVS, CDR2 FQNEAQ. V was shortened by 0 bases and J by 4 bases, with 14 bases between the two germline ends.

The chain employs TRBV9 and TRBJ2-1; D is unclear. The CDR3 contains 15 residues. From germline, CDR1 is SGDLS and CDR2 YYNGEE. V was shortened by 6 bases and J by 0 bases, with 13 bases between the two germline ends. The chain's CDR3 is CASTPGQSSYNEQFF. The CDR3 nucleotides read TGTGCCAGCACCCCCGGGCAGAGCTCCTACAATGAGCAGTTCTTC. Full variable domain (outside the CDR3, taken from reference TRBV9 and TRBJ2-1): DSGVTQTPKHLITATGQRVTLRCSPRSGDLSVYWYQQSLDQGLQFLIQYYNGEERAKGNILERFSAQQFPDLHSELNLSSLELGDSALYFCASTPGQSSYNEQFFGPGTRLTVL.